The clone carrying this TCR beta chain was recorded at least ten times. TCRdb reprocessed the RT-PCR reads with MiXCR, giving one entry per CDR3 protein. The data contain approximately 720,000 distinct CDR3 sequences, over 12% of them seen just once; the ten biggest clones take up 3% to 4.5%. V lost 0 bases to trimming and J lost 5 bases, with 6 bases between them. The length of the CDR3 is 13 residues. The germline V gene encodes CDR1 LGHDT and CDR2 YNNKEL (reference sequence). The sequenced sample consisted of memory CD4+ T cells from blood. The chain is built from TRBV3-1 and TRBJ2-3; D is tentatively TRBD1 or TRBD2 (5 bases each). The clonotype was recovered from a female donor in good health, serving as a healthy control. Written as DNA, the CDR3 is TGTGCCAGCAGCCAAGATGGGGGAGATACGCAGTATTTT. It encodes CASSQDGGDTQYF.